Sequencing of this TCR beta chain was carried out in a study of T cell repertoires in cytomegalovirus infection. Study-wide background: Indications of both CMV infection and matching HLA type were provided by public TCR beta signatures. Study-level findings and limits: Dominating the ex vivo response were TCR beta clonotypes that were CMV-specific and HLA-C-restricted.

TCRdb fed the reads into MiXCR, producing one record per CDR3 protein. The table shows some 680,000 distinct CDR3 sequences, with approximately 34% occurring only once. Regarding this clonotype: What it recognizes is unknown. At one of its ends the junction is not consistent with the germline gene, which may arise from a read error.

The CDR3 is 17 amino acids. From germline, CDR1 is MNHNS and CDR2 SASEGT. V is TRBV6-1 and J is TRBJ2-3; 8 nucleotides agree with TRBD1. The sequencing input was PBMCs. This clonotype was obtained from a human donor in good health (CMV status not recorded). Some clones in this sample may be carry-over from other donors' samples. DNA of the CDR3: TGTGCCAGCAGTGGACACGGAATGGGGACAGGTGCAGATACGCTGTATTTT. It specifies CASSGHGMGTGADTLYF.